A selection of T cell receptor beta chains follows, all from one sample in a study of cytomegalovirus exposure and HLA in healthy donors. Profiling relied on immunoSEQ multiplex PCR, and the TCRdb table lists in-frame clones only, not all of them. The sample shows around 180,000 clones, approximately 84% of them seen only once. Material: PBMCs. These receptors originate from a young man in good health and CMV-seronegative. Each CDR3 is given with its conserved first and last residue. The D gene is left open where the match is weak. Only some rows state a clone size, as once, few, many or a class for expanded clones.

v_call: TRBV7-3; d_call: TRBD2; clone_size: -; j_call: TRBJ2-1; cdr3_aa: CASSARLAGSSYNEQFF; cdr3_nt: TGTGCCAGCAGCGCAAGACTAGCGGGGAGCTCCTACAATGAGCAGTTCTTC
v_call: TRBV7-9; d_call: -; clone_size: -; j_call: TRBJ1-2; cdr3_aa: CSSSLKGNYGYTF; cdr3_nt: TGTTCCAGCAGCTTAAAGGGGAACTATGGCTACACCTTC
v_call: TRBV5-6; d_call: TRBD1; clone_size: -; j_call: TRBJ2-1; cdr3_aa: CASSATGVDYNEQFF; cdr3_nt: TGTGCCAGCAGCGCAACAGGGGTGGACTACAATGAGCAGTTCTTC
v_call: TRBV9; d_call: -; clone_size: -; j_call: TRBJ2-3; cdr3_aa: CASSETALDWGTDTQYF; cdr3_nt: TGTGCCAGCAGCGAAACCGCACTAGATTGGGGCACAGATACGCAGTATTTT
v_call: TRBV7-9; d_call: TRBD1; clone_size: -; j_call: TRBJ1-1; cdr3_aa: CASSFGGQGAEAFF; cdr3_nt: TGTGCCAGCAGCTTCGGAGGACAGGGGGCTGAAGCTTTCTTT
v_call: TRBV29-1; d_call: -; clone_size: -; j_call: TRBJ2-5; cdr3_aa: CSVIGSHSQETQYF; cdr3_nt: TGCAGCGTGATAGGGAGCCATTCCCAGGAGACCCAGTACTTC
v_call: TRBV27; d_call: TRBD1; clone_size: -; j_call: TRBJ2-3; cdr3_aa: CASSGQGAMGRTTDTQYF; cdr3_nt: TGTGCCAGCTCCGGACAGGGGGCGATGGGACGAACCACAGATACGCAGTATTTT
v_call: TRBV19; d_call: TRBD1; clone_size: -; j_call: TRBJ1-2; cdr3_aa: CASIPGQGPRGYTF; cdr3_nt: TGTGCCAGTATTCCGGGACAGGGGCCGCGTGGCTACACCTTC
v_call: TRBV30; d_call: TRBD1; clone_size: -; j_call: TRBJ2-5; cdr3_aa: CAWMKGQGKETQYF; cdr3_nt: TGTGCCTGGATGAAGGGACAGGGAAAAGAGACCCAGTACTTC
v_call: TRBV19; d_call: -; clone_size: -; j_call: TRBJ2-5; cdr3_aa: CASSIGGVRETQYF; cdr3_nt: TGTGCCAGTAGTATAGGGGGGGTTCGGGAGACCCAGTACTTC
v_call: TRBV28; d_call: -; clone_size: few; j_call: TRBJ2-1; cdr3_aa: CASSSRIGGEQFF; cdr3_nt: TGTGCCAGCAGTTCTCGGATAGGCGGGGAGCAGTTCTTC
v_call: TRBV4-1; d_call: -; clone_size: once; j_call: TRBJ2-2; cdr3_aa: CASKGGTGELFF; cdr3_nt: TGCGCCAGTAAAGGGGGCACCGGGGAGCTGTTTTTT
v_call: TRBV5-1; d_call: TRBD1; clone_size: -; j_call: TRBJ2-1; cdr3_aa: CASSRGPDRPSNEQFF; cdr3_nt: TGCGCCAGCAGCCGAGGCCCGGACAGGCCGAGCAATGAGCAGTTCTTC
v_call: TRBV6-1; d_call: TRBD2; clone_size: -; j_call: TRBJ2-1; cdr3_aa: CASSDGSSGVSSYNEQFF; cdr3_nt: TGTGCCAGCAGTGATGGGTCTAGCGGGGTAAGCTCCTACAATGAGCAGTTCTTC
v_call: TRBV6-8; d_call: TRBD2; clone_size: few; j_call: TRBJ2-1; cdr3_aa: CASILAGGAKREGNNEQFF; cdr3_nt: TGTGCCAGCATCCTAGCCGGCGGAGCAAAGCGGGAGGGCAACAATGAGCAGTTCTTC
v_call: TRBV7-9; d_call: -; clone_size: -; j_call: TRBJ2-4; cdr3_aa: CASSLSASEVNIQYF; cdr3_nt: TGTGCCAGCAGCTTAAGTGCTTCAGAGGTAAACATTCAGTACTTC
v_call: TRBV11-3; d_call: TRBD2; clone_size: -; j_call: TRBJ2-1; cdr3_aa: CASSLEGPRGDNEQFF; cdr3_nt: TGTGCCAGCAGCTTAGAGGGACCCCGGGGGGACAATGAGCAGTTCTTC
v_call: TRBV6-1; d_call: -; clone_size: -; j_call: TRBJ1-1; cdr3_aa: CASRLPQGAATEAFF; cdr3_nt: TGTGCCAGCAGGTTACCACAGGGAGCGGCGACTGAAGCTTTCTTT
v_call: TRBV27; d_call: TRBD2; clone_size: -; j_call: TRBJ2-2; cdr3_aa: CATRGLAANTGELFF; cdr3_nt: TGTGCCACCCGAGGACTAGCGGCTAACACCGGGGAGCTGTTTTTT
v_call: TRBV4-3; d_call: TRBD2; clone_size: -; j_call: TRBJ2-1; cdr3_aa: CASSQDSGGRPSSYNEQFF; cdr3_nt: TGCGCCAGCAGCCAAGATAGTGGCGGGAGGCCCAGCTCCTACAATGAGCAGTTCTTC
v_call: TRBV23-1; d_call: TRBD1; clone_size: -; j_call: TRBJ1-1; cdr3_aa: CASSPDPGQMNTEAFF; cdr3_nt: TGCGCCAGCAGTCCTGATCCGGGACAGATGAACACTGAAGCTTTCTTT
v_call: TRBV27; d_call: -; clone_size: -; j_call: TRBJ2-1; cdr3_aa: CASSPLDTYNEQFF; cdr3_nt: TGTGCCAGCAGTCCCTTAGACACCTACAATGAGCAGTTCTTC
v_call: TRBV11-3; d_call: TRBD2; clone_size: -; j_call: TRBJ2-1; cdr3_aa: CASSPRSAGRLGNEQFF; cdr3_nt: TGTGCCAGCAGCCCCAGGTCAGCGGGAAGGTTAGGGAATGAGCAGTTCTTC
v_call: TRBV10-3; d_call: -; clone_size: -; j_call: TRBJ2-1; cdr3_aa: CAIKSGVIHNEQFF; cdr3_nt: TGTGCCATCAAATCGGGAGTAATCCACAATGAGCAGTTCTTC
v_call: TRBV9; d_call: TRBD1; clone_size: -; j_call: TRBJ2-2; cdr3_aa: CASSGQGVGTGELFF; cdr3_nt: TGTGCCAGCAGTGGACAGGGGGTCGGCACCGGGGAGCTGTTTTTT
v_call: TRBV19; d_call: -; clone_size: few; j_call: TRBJ1-1; cdr3_aa: CASSNGQLNTEAFF; cdr3_nt: TGTGCCAGTAGTAACGGACAGCTGAACACTGAAGCTTTCTTT
v_call: TRBV5-1; d_call: TRBD1; clone_size: -; j_call: TRBJ2-7; cdr3_aa: CASSFTGASSYEQYF; cdr3_nt: TGCGCCAGCAGCTTCACAGGGGCTTCCTCCTACGAGCAGTACTTC